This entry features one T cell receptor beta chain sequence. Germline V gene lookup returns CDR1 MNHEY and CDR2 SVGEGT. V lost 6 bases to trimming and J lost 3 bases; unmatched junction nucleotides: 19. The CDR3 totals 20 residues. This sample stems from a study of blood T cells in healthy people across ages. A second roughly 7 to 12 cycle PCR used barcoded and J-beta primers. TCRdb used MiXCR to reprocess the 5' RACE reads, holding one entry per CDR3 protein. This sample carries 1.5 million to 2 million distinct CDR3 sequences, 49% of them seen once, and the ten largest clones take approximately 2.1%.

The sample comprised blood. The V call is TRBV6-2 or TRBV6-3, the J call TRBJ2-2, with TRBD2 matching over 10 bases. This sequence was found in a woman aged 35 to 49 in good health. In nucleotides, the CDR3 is TGTGCCAGCAGCGGACATCAAGAAAAAGCGGGGGGGCTTGACACCGGGGAGCTGTTTTTT. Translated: CASSGHQEKAGGLDTGELFF.